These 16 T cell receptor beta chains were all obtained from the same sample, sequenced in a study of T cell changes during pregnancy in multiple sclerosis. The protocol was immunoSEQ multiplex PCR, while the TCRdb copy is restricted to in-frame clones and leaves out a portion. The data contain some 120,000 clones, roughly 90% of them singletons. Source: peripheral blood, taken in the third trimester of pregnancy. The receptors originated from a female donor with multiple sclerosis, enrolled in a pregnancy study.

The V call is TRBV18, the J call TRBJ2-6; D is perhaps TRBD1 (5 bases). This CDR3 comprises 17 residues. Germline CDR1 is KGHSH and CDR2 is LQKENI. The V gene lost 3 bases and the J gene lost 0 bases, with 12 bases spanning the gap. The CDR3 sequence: CASSPYPQDSGANVLTF. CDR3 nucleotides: TGTGCCAGCTCACCTTATCCACAGGACTCTGGGGCCAACGTCCTGACTTTC.

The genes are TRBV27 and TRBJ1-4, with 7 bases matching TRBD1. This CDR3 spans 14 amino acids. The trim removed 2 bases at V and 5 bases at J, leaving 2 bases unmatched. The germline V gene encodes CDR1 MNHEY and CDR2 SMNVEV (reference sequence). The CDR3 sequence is CASSLQQGNEKLFF. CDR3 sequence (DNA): TGTGCCAGCAGTTTACAACAGGGGAATGAAAAACTGTTTTTT.

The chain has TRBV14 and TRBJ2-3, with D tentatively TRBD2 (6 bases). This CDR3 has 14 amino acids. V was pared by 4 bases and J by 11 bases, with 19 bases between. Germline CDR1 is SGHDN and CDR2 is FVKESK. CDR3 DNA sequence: TGTGCCAGCAGCCCCCCGGCGGAGGGCCATAAGCAGTATTTT. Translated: CASSPPAEGHKQYF.

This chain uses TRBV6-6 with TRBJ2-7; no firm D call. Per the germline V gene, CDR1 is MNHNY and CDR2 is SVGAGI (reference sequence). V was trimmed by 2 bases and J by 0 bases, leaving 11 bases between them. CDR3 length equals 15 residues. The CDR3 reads CASSYGQTPSYEQYF. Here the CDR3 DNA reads TGTGCCAGCAGTTACGGGCAGACCCCCTCCTACGAGCAGTACTTC.

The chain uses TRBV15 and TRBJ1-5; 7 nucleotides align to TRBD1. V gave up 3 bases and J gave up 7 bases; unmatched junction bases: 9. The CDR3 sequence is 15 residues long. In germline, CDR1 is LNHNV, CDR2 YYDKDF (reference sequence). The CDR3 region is CATSRDTGVTQPQHF. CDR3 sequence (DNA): TGTGCCACCAGCAGGGACACAGGGGTCACACAGCCCCAGCATTTT.

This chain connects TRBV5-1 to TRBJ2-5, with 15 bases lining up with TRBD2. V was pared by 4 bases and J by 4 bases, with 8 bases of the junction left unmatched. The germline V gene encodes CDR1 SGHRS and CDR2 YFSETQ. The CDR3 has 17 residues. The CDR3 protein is CASSPGLAGGVGETQYF. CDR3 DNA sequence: TGCGCCAGCAGCCCGGGACTAGCGGGAGGAGTTGGAGAGACCCAGTACTTC.

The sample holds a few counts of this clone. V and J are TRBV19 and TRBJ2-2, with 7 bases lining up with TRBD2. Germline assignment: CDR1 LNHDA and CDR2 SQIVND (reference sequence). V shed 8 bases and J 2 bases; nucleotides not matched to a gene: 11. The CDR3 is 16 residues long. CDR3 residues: CASGMGRAENTGELFF. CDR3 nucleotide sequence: TGTGCCAGTGGGATGGGGAGGGCCGAAAACACCGGGGAGCTGTTTTTT. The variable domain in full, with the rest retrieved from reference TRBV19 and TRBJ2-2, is DGGITQSPKYLFRKEGQNVTLSCEQNLNHDAMYWYRQDPGQGLRLIYYSQIVNDFQKGDIAEGYSVSREKKESFPLTVTSAQKNPTAFYLCASGMGRAENTGELFFGEGSRLTVL.

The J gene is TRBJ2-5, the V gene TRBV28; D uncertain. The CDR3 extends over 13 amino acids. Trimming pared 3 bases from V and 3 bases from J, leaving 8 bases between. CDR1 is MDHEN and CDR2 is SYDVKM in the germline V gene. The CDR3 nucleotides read TGTGCCAGCAGTTTTCGTGCGGAAGAGACCCAGTACTTC. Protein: CASSFRAEETQYF.

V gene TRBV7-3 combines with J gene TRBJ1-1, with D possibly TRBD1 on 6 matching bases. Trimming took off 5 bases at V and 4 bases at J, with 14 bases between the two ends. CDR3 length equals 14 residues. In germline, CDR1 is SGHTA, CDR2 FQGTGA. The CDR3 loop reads CASSRQGRGTEAFF. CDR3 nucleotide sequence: TGTGCCAGCAGCCGCCAGGGCAGGGGCACTGAAGCTTTCTTT. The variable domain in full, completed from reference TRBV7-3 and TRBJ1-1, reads GAGVSQTPSNKVTEKGKYVELRCDPISGHTALYWYRQSLGQGPEFLIYFQGTGAADDSGLPNDRFFAVRPEGSVSTLKIQRTERGDSAVYLCASSRQGRGTEAFFGQGTRLTVV.

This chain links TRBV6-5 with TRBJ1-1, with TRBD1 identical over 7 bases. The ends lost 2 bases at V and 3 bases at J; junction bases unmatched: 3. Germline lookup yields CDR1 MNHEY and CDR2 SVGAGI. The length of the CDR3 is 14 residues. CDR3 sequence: CASSYRTGYTEAFF. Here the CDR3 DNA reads TGTGCCAGCAGTTACCGGACAGGTTACACTGAAGCTTTCTTT.

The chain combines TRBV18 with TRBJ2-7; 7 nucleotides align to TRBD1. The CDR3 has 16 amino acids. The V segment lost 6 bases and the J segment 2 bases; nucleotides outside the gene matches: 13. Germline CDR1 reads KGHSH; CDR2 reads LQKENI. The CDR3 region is CASSPGPDRVPYEQYF. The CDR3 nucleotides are TGTGCCAGCTCCCCTGGCCCCGACAGGGTCCCCTACGAGCAGTACTTC. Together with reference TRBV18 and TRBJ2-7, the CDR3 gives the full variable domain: NAGVMQNPRHLVRRRGQEARLRCSPMKGHSHVYWYRQLPEEGLKFMVYLQKENIIDESGMPKERFSAEFPKEGPSILRIQQVVRGDSAAYFCASSPGPDRVPYEQYFGPGTRLTVT.

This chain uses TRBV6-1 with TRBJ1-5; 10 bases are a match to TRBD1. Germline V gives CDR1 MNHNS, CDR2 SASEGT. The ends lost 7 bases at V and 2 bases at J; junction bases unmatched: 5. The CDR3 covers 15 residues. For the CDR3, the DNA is TGTGCCAGCATCAGGGACAGGGGCGGCAATCAGCCCCAGCATTTT. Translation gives CASIRDRGGNQPQHF.

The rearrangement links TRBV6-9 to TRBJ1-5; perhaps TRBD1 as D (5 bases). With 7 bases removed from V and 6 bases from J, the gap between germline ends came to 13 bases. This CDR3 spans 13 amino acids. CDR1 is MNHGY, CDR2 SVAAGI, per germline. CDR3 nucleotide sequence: TGTGCCAGCAATGCCGGTGGGGCTCAGCCCCAGCATTTT. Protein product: CASNAGGAQPQHF.

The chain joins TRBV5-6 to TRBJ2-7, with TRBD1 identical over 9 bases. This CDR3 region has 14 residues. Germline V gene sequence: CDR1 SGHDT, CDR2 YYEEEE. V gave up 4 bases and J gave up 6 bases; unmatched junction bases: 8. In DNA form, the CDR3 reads TGTGCCAGCAGCACCGGGACAGGGAGCGCCGAGCAGTACTTC. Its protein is CASSTGTGSAEQYF.

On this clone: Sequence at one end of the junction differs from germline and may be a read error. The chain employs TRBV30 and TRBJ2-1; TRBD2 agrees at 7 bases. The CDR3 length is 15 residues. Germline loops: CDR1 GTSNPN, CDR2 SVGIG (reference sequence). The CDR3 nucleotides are TGTGCCTGCAGTGACCGGGACTATCCCTACAATGAGCAGTTCTTC. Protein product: CACSDRDYPYNEQFF.

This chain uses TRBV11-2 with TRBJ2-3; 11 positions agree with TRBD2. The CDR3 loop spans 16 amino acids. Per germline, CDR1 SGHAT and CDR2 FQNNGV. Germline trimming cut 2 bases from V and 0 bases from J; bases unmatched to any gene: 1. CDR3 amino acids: CASSLTSGGSTDTQYF. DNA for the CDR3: TGTGCCAGCAGCTTAACTAGCGGGGGTAGCACAGATACGCAGTATTTT.